A selection of T cell receptor beta chains follows, all from one sample in a study of blood T cell repertoires in COVID-19. The repertoire was sequenced with immunoSEQ multiplex PCR; TCRdb's copy has only in-frame clones and lacks some. The sample has roughly 190,000 clones; approximately 91% are singletons. Sequences were obtained from peripheral blood. These receptors were taken from a man aged 25 to 45 with acute or convalescent COVID-19. Each CDR3 is given with its conserved first and last residue. D genes are given only for firm matches. Some rows mark clone size as missing; the rest say once, few, many or name a class of expanded clone.

TRBJ2-3 TRBD2 TRBV5-1 . TGCGCCAGCAGCTTGGAGCGGGGGGGCCGGGTAGATACGCAGTATTTT CASSLERGGRVDTQYF
TRBJ1-3 . TRBV6-1 . TGTGCCAGCAGTGAATATACAGGGTCGGGGTCGACCATATATTTT CASSEYTGSGSTIYF
TRBJ2-7 . TRBV6-5 . TGTGCCAGCAGTACGACAGTCTACGAGCAGTACTTC CASSTTVYEQYF
TRBJ1-1 TRBD1 TRBV19 . TGTGCCAGTAGTATGGACAGGGGGCGAAGCTACGCTGAAGCTTTCTTT CASSMDRGRSYAEAFF
TRBJ1-3 . TRBV4-1 once TGCGCCAGCAGCCAAGTTGGGAGCTCTGGAAACACCATATATTTT CASSQVGSSGNTIYF
TRBJ2-7 TRBD1 TRBV5-1 . TGCGCCAGCAGCGGGACAGTTGACCCCTACGAGCAGTACTTC CASSGTVDPYEQYF
TRBJ2-1 . TRBV10-3 . TGTGCCATCAGTGAAACGGGCGGGGCGAACTCCTACAATGAGCAGTTCTTC CAISETGGANSYNEQFF
TRBJ1-2 TRBD1 TRBV9 few TGTGCCAGCAGCTTACGGACAGGCGGCGATGGCTACACCTTC CASSLRTGGDGYTF
TRBJ2-1 TRBD1 TRBV5-4 . TGTGCCAGCAACCTAGGGACAGGGGGCGTCTCCTACAATGAGCAGTTCTTC CASNLGTGGVSYNEQFF
TRBJ1-6 . TRBV13 . TGTGCCAGCAGCTTAAGACAGACAAATTCACCCCTCCACTTT CASSLRQTNSPLHF
TRBJ1-5 . TRBV2 . TGTGCCTCGCTGAGGGAGGGGCATCAGCCCCAGCATTTT CASLREGHQPQHF
TRBJ2-7 . TRBV9 . TGTGCCGAGAGACGCGGGGCTTCCTACGAGCAGTACTTC CAERRGASYEQYF
TRBJ2-3 . TRBV20-1 . TGCAGTGCTAGTGGGCAGGACACAGATACGCAGTATTTT CSASGQDTDTQYF
TRBJ2-3 TRBD1 TRBV18 . TGTGCCAGCCGTGGACAGGGCAAAGATACGCAGTATTTT CASRGQGKDTQYF
TRBJ1-2 TRBD1 TRBV3-1/TRBV3-2 . TGTGCCAGCAGCCCGACCGGGACAGGAACTAACCATGGCTACACCTTC CASSPTGTGTNHGYTF
TRBJ1-2 TRBD1 TRBV7-3 . TGTGCCAGCAGCTCCCGGGACAGGGATTATGGCTACACCTTC CASSSRDRDYGYTF
TRBJ2-3 TRBD1 TRBV15 . TGTGCCACCAGCAGAGTGACAGGGGGAAGAACAGATACGCAGTATTTT CATSRVTGGRTDTQYF
TRBJ2-5 TRBD2 TRBV9 . TGTGCCAGCAGCGTAGATACTAGCGGGGAAGAGACCCAGTACTTC CASSVDTSGEETQYF
TRBJ2-3 . TRBV19 . TGTGCCAGTAAGGTAATAATTAGCGATTGTACCCCAGATACGCAGTATTTT CASKVIISDCTPDTQYF
TRBJ2-2 . TRBV30 once TGTGCCTGGACACAGGGGGGGAGCACCGGGGAGCTGTTTTTT CAWTQGGSTGELFF
TRBJ1-4 TRBD1 TRBV7-9 . TGTGCCAGCAGCTTACATGGGACAGCCTATGAAAAACTGTTTTTT CASSLHGTAYEKLFF
TRBJ2-7 TRBD1 TRBV18 . TGTGCCAGCTCACTTGGGACAGGCTACGAGCAGTACTTC CASSLGTGYEQYF
TRBJ2-1 TRBD1 TRBV5-1 . TGCGCCAGCAGCTCTAACAGGGGCAATGAGCAGTTCTTC CASSSNRGNEQFF
TRBJ2-1 TRBD2 TRBV11-2 . TGTGCCAGCAGCTTACGACGGGAGGTAACCTACAATGAGCAGTTCTTC CASSLRREVTYNEQFF
TRBJ2-5 . TRBV19 . TGTGCCAGTAAGACCCAGGACAGAAAAGAGACCCAGTACTTC CASKTQDRKETQYF
TRBJ1-5 TRBD1 TRBV12-5 . TGTGCTAGTGGTTCCGCGACAGGGTACAATCAGCCCCAGCATTTT CASGSATGYNQPQHF
TRBJ2-1 TRBD2 TRBV2 once TGTGCCAGCAGTGAAGAAATAGCGGGAGACAATGAGCAGTTCTTC CASSEEIAGDNEQFF
TRBJ2-2 . TRBV18 . TGTGCCAGCTCACCATACTTAGAGACCGGGGAGCTGTTTTTT CASSPYLETGELFF
TRBJ1-1 . TRBV27 . TGTGCCAGCAGTTTTGGGGGGAGAACTGAAGCTTTCTTT CASSFGGRTEAFF
TRBJ2-2 TRBD2 TRBV3-1/TRBV3-2 . TGTGCCAGCAGCCAAGCGGGGGGGCGTAACACCGGGGAGCTGTTTTTT CASSQAGGRNTGELFF
TRBJ2-7 . TRBV10-3 . TGTGCCATCAGGGGTGGGGGGACAGCCTACGAGCAGTACTTC CAIRGGGTAYEQYF
TRBJ2-5 . TRBV11-2 . TGTGCCAGCAGACCCCTGCGGGGAAGGGAGACCCAGTACTTC CASRPLRGRETQYF
TRBJ2-7 TRBD2 TRBV3-1/TRBV3-2 . TGTGCCAGCAGCCCGCGGGGGGGGGAAGAGCAGTACTTC CASSPRGGEEQYF
TRBJ1-6 . TRBV2 . TGTGCCAGCAGGGGGAGCTCCTATAATTCACCCCTCCACTTT CASRGSSYNSPLHF
TRBJ2-2 . TRBV12-3/TRBV12-4 . TGTGCCAGCAGGACTACCGGGGAGCTGTTTTTT CASRTTGELFF
TRBJ2-4 TRBD2 TRBV10-2 few TGCGCCAGCAGGGGCGGGGGGGTGGCTCTAGCCAAAAACATTCAGTACTTC CASRGGGVALAKNIQYF
TRBJ1-5 TRBD1 TRBV5-6 . TGTGCCAGCAGCTCCACGGGCGGCAGGACAGGGGCTGTGAATCAGCCCCAGCATTTT CASSSTGGRTGAVNQPQHF
TRBJ1-1 . TRBV29-1 . TGCAGCGTTGAGGTGGGGCGTGGGACTGAAGCTTTCTTT CSVEVGRGTEAFF
TRBJ1-4 TRBD1 TRBV7-6 . TGTGCCAGCAGCCCCGCCGGGACAGGGCTTGAAAAACTGTTTTTT CASSPAGTGLEKLFF
TRBJ2-7 TRBD1 TRBV10-3 . TGTGCCATCAGCCCGGCGGGACAGGGTTCCTACGAGCAGTACTTC CAISPAGQGSYEQYF
TRBJ1-6 TRBD1 TRBV3-1/TRBV3-2 few TGTGCCAGCAGCCAAAGAGGGACAGGGGGTTCACCCCTCCACTTT CASSQRGTGGSPLHF
TRBJ2-5 . TRBV7-3 . TGTGCCAGCAGCTTGGCGGGACGTGGGGAGACCCAGTACTTC CASSLAGRGETQYF
TRBJ2-1 TRBD2 TRBV11-3 . TGTGCCAGCAGCTTAGATATCGGACTAGCGGGGAACAATGAGCAGTTCTTC CASSLDIGLAGNNEQFF
TRBJ1-1 . TRBV18 . TGTGCCAGCTCACCACCCGCGCGGGGTAAGAACACTGAAGCTTTCTTT CASSPPARGKNTEAFF
TRBJ2-1 TRBD2 TRBV4-1 . TGCGCCAGCAGCCTATCGACTAGCGGGGGGGCAAACAATGAGCAGTTCTTC CASSLSTSGGANNEQFF
TRBJ1-2 . TRBV3-1/TRBV3-2 . TGTGCCAGCAGCCTTCGCACAGATCGAAACTATGGCTACACCTTC CASSLRTDRNYGYTF
TRBJ1-5 . TRBV19 once TGTGCCAGTACCCAGGGACGGGGGGGCGGTCAGCCCCAGCATTTT CASTQGRGGGQPQHF
TRBJ1-3 . TRBV30 . TGTGCCTGGAGTGAAACCAGACAGTTTGGAAACACCATATATTTT CAWSETRQFGNTIYF
TRBJ2-3 . TRBV5-4 . TGTGCCAGCAGCTTTAAAATGGGGGGTGGCACAGATACGCAGTATTTT CASSFKMGGGTDTQYF
TRBJ2-3 TRBD2 TRBV7-3 . TGTGCCAGCAGCTCTCGGGGGGGCCAGGTAGATACGCAGTATTTT CASSSRGGQVDTQYF
TRBJ2-7 . TRBV20-1 . TGCAGTGCTAGTGGGGGTCGCGGGATTCGCTACGAGCAGTACTTC CSASGGRGIRYEQYF
TRBJ2-1 . TRBV14 . TGTGCCAGCAGCCAAACTAACATTAACAATGAGCAGTTCTTC CASSQTNINNEQFF
TRBJ1-5 . TRBV28 . TGTGCCAGCAGTTTAATGGGGGAGGATCAGCCCCAGCATTTT CASSLMGEDQPQHF
TRBJ2-2 TRBD1 TRBV5-1 once TGCGCCAGCAGCCCCCCGACAGGGGGATATGGCGGGGAGCTGTTTTTT CASSPPTGGYGGELFF
TRBJ1-1 TRBD1 TRBV28 few TGTGCCAGCAGTCTGGGACAGAAGAACACTGAAGCTTTCTTT CASSLGQKNTEAFF
TRBJ1-3 . TRBV25-1 . TGTGCCAGCAGTTCGTTGACGGGGTCTGGAAACACCATATATTTT CASSSLTGSGNTIYF
TRBJ1-5 . TRBV6-5 . TGTGCCAGCAGTCCCGACAGATCGGGCAATCAGCCCCAGCATTTT CASSPDRSGNQPQHF
TRBJ2-5 TRBD1 TRBV7-9 . TGTGCCAGCAGCCCCGGGACAGGGAAAGAGACCCAGTACTTC CASSPGTGKETQYF
TRBJ1-1 . TRBV6-6 . TGTGCCAGCAGTATAAACACTGAAGCTTTCTTT CASSINTEAFF